This T cell receptor (beta chain) originates from a study of T cell responses to AZD1222 COVID-19 vaccine. With regard to this clone: Its antigen is as yet unknown.

Study-wide results and caveats: After two AZD1222 doses, spike-specific TCR breadth and depth rose versus day 0.

CDR3 size: 14 residues. V lost 0 bases and J lost 10, with 16 bases in between. CDR1 and CDR2 (germline): SGHDT, YYEEEE. Assay: immunoSEQ multiplex PCR; the TCRdb copy retains only in-frame clones and omits some. The sample lists approximately 120,000 clones; about 85% were seen once. This TCR was sampled from an adult in good health. This chain links TRBV5-6 with TRBJ1-2; no clear D gene. The specimen comprised peripheral blood, sampled on day 0 of AZD1222 vaccination. The CDR3 DNA reads TGTGCCAGCAGCTTGGGGCCCTCCGGGAGGCCCTACACCTTC. This sequence encodes CASSLGPSGRPYTF. The full variable domain, with the rest looked up from reference TRBV5-6 and TRBJ1-2, is DAGVTQSPTHLIKTRGQQVTLRCSPKSGHDTVSWYQQALGQGPQFIFQYYEEEERQRGNFPDRFSGHQFPNYSSELNVNALLLGDSALYLCASSLGPSGRPYTFGSGTRLTVV.